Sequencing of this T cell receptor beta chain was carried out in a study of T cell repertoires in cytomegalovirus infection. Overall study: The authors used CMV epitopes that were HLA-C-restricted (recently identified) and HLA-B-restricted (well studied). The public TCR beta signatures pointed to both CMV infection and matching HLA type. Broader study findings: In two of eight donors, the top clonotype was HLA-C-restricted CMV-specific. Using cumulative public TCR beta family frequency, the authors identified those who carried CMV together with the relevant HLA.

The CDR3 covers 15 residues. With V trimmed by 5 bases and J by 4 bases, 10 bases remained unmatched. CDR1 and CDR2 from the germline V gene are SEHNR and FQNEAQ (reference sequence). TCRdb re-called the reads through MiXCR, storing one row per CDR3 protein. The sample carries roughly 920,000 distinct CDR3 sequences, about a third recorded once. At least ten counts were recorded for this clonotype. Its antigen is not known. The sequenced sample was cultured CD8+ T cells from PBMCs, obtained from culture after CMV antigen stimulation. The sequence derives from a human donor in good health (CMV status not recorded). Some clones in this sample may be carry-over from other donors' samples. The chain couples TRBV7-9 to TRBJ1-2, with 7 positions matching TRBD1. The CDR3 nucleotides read TGTGCCAGCAGCACCGGACAGGTTGGGGTCTATGGCTACACCTTC. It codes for CASSTGQVGVYGYTF.